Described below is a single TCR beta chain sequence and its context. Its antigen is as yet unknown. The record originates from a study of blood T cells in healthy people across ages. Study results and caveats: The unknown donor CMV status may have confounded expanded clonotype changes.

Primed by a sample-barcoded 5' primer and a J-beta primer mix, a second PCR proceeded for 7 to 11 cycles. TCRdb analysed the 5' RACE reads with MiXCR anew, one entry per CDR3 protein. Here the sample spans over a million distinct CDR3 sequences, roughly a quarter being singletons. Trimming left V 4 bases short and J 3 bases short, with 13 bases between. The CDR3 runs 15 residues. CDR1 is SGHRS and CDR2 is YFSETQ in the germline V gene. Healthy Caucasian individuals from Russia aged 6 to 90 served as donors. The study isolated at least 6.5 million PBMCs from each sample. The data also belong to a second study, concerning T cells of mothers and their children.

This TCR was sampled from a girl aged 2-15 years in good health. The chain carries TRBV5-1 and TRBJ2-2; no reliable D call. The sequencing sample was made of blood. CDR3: CASSAWNLDTGELFF. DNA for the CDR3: TGCGCCAGCAGCGCCTGGAATCTAGACACCGGGGAGCTGTTTTTT.